A selection of T cell receptor beta chains follows, all from one sample in a study of blood T cells in healthy people across ages. TCRdb processed the 5' RACE reads anew with MiXCR; each CDR3 protein has one entry. The repertoire holds roughly 500,000 distinct CDR3 sequences, with 20% to 30% as singletons. The data were also submitted as part of a second study, on T cells of mothers and their children.

The sequencing input was blood. All receptors come from a boy aged 5 to 17 in good health. Each CDR3 is given with its conserved first and last residue. Fields, in order: D gene, clone size, J gene, V gene, CDR3 protein, CDR3 DNA. A D gene is named only where the DNA matches it firmly. A row's size may be missing; if present it is once, few, many or a size class.

- | few | TRBJ2-1 | TRBV5-1 | CASSWEIGGPYNEQFF | TGCGCCAGCAGCTGGGAAATTGGGGGCCCCTACAATGAGCAGTTCTTC
TRBD2 | once | TRBJ2-1 | TRBV20-1 | CSADLSGGHNEQFF | TGCAGTGCGGACCTTAGCGGGGGACACAATGAGCAGTTCTTC
- | - | TRBJ2-1 | TRBV4-2 | CASSPPRDNEQFF | TGTGCCAGCAGCCCGCCTCGGGACAATGAGCAGTTCTTC
TRBD1 | many | TRBJ2-5 | TRBV7-9 | CASSLDRVQETQYF | TGTGCCAGCAGCCTCGACAGGGTCCAAGAGACCCAGTACTTC
TRBD2 | - | TRBJ2-3 | TRBV5-1 | CASSLQRGSSDTQYF | TGCGCCAGCAGCCTTCAGCGGGGGTCTTCAGATACGCAGTATTTT
TRBD2 | few | TRBJ2-1 | TRBV28 | CASRPLGLAGYNEQFF | TGTGCCAGCAGACCACTCGGACTAGCGGGGTACAATGAGCAGTTCTTC
- | - | TRBJ2-1 | TRBV4-1 | CASSQLRGGLGYNEQFF | TGCGCCAGCAGCCAACTACGTGGGGGTCTTGGGTACAATGAGCAGTTCTTC
TRBD2 | few | TRBJ2-3 | TRBV20-1 | CSAREGAGGPDTQYF | TGCAGTGCTAGAGAAGGAGCGGGGGGCCCAGATACGCAGTATTTT
- | - | TRBJ2-7 | TRBV12-3/TRBV12-4 | CASSLRHAGFEQYF | TGTGCCAGCAGTTTACGACATGCGGGTTTCGAGCAGTACTTC
- | few | TRBJ2-2 | TRBV28 | CASSAGPAGELFF | TGTGCCAGCAGTGCCGGACCCGCCGGGGAGCTGTTTTTT
- | - | TRBJ1-1 | TRBV7-8 | CASSPFLREGTEAFF | TGTGCCAGCAGCCCCTTCCTCAGAGAGGGGACTGAAGCTTTCTTT
TRBD2 | - | TRBJ2-7 | TRBV29-1 | CSVELAGGHEQYF | TGCAGCGTGGAACTAGCGGGAGGACACGAGCAGTACTTC
- | few | TRBJ2-5 | TRBV5-8 | CASSLDSTQETQYF | TGTGCCAGCAGCTTGGACAGTACCCAAGAGACCCAGTACTTC
- | few | TRBJ2-7 | TRBV6-1 | CASSEAPSSYEQYF | TGTGCCAGCAGTGAAGCGCCGAGTTCCTACGAGCAGTACTTC
- | - | TRBJ2-1 | TRBV5-1 | CASSLWVRNEQFF | TGCGCCAGCAGCTTGTGGGTCCGTAATGAGCAGTTCTTC
TRBD2 | - | TRBJ2-5 | TRBV7-8 | CASSKGTTGGLVETQYF | TGTGCCAGCAGCAAAGGGACCACGGGAGGGCTTGTAGAGACCCAGTACTTC
- | - | TRBJ2-3 | TRBV2 | CASSEQPLGGGSDTQYF | TGTGCCAGCAGTGAGCAGCCCTTAGGGGGAGGATCGGATACGCAGTATTTT
TRBD1 | - | TRBJ1-6 | TRBV7-2 | CASSMGQGGSPLHF | TGTGCCAGCAGCATGGGACAGGGCGGTTCACCCCTCCACTTT
TRBD1 | few | TRBJ2-5 | TRBV23-1 | CASSQSGDSLQETQYF | TGCGCCAGCAGTCAATCGGGGGACAGCCTCCAAGAGACCCAGTACTTC
TRBD1 | - | TRBJ1-1 | TRBV12-5 | CASGLDAGTGVMNTEAFF | TGTGCTAGTGGTTTGGACGCCGGGACAGGTGTCATGAACACTGAAGCTTTCTTT
TRBD1 | - | TRBJ2-7 | TRBV4-2 | CASSQEGTGGYDEQYF | TGTGCCAGCAGCCAAGAGGGGACAGGGGGCTACGACGAGCAGTACTTC
- | - | TRBJ1-6 | TRBV7-9 | CASSLAGRFNSPLHF | TGTGCCAGCAGCTTAGCGGGACGGTTTAATTCACCCCTCCACTTT
- | - | TRBJ1-2 | TRBV14 | CASSPVGGLSYGYTF | TGTGCCAGCAGCCCCGTTGGGGGGCTGTCCTATGGCTACACCTTC
- | - | TRBJ1-6 | TRBV5-1 | CASSLTASSYNSPLHF | TGCGCCAGCAGCCTCACAGCGAGCTCCTATAATTCACCCCTCCACTTT
TRBD2 | once | TRBJ2-1 | TRBV5-1 | CASSLGGGALINNEQFF | TGCGCCAGCAGCTTGGGCGGGGGGGCCCTTATAAACAATGAGCAGTTCTTC
- | - | TRBJ2-7 | TRBV21-1 | CASRRDFRYEQYF | TGTGCCAGCCGCCGGGACTTTAGATACGAGCAGTACTTC
TRBD2 | - | TRBJ2-3 | TRBV20-1 | CSVPGGPGTDTQYF | TGCAGTGTCCCGGGGGGGCCAGGCACAGATACGCAGTATTTT
- | few | TRBJ1-2 | TRBV6-5 | CASSSPRGSTF | TGTGCCAGCAGTTCACCGAGGGGGTCTACCTTC
TRBD1 | - | TRBJ2-5 | TRBV28 | CASSRGQGFSKGETQYF | TGTGCCAGCAGCCGAGGACAGGGGTTCTCCAAGGGAGAGACCCAGTACTTC
TRBD2 | - | TRBJ2-2 | TRBV3-1 | CASSPLRGTGELFF | TGTGCCAGCAGCCCCTTGCGGGGGACCGGGGAGCTGTTTTTT
- | - | TRBJ2-5 | TRBV5-1 | CASRGAGTKETQYF | TGCGCCAGCAGGGGGGCCGGGACCAAAGAGACCCAGTACTTC
TRBD2 | - | TRBJ2-5 | TRBV6-2/TRBV6-3 | CASSRGLAGGQETQYF | TGTGCCAGCAGCCGGGGACTAGCGGGGGGACAAGAGACCCAGTACTTC
- | many | TRBJ2-5 | TRBV12-3/TRBV12-4 | CASSLRRQQETQYF | TGTGCCAGCAGTTTAAGGCGGCAGCAAGAGACCCAGTACTTC